These 30 T cell receptor beta chains were sequenced from one sample in a study of cytomegalovirus exposure and HLA in healthy donors. 13 Jbeta primers and 60 Vbeta primers were used for the PCR. The protocol was immunoSEQ multiplex PCR, while the TCRdb copy is restricted to in-frame clones and leaves out a portion. Of 87,000 or so clones in the sample, around 8% were seen once. What was sequenced was PBMCs. The source of these receptors is a middle-aged man in good health and CMV-seronegative.

This clone was recorded a few times. The chain uses TRBV5-6 and TRBJ2-5; 7 nucleotides line up with TRBD1. This CDR3 region has 16 residues. The trim removed 3 bases at V and 4 bases at J, leaving 12 bases unmatched. Germline V gives CDR1 SGHDT, CDR2 YYEEEE. This CDR3 is CASSSDGTAKRETQYF. Written as DNA, the CDR3 is TGTGCCAGCAGCTCAGACGGGACAGCGAAGAGAGAGACCCAGTACTTC.

The rearrangement uses TRBV7-8 and TRBJ2-3, with unresolved D. CDR3 size: 14 residues. CDR1 and CDR2 (germline): SGHVS, FQNEAQ. Trimming took 2 bases from V and 2 from J, leaving 8 bases between them. The DNA for the CDR3 is TGTGCCAGCAGCTTAATGGCCATCACAGATACGCAGTATTTT. This encodes CASSLMAITDTQYF.

This clone was counted only a few times. The gene calls are TRBV7-2 and TRBJ2-7, with 12 positions matching TRBD2. Germline V gene sequence: CDR1 SGHTA, CDR2 FQGNSA. The CDR3 sequence is 15 residues long. Losses at the gene ends were 5 bases for V and 6 bases for J; bases not matched to a gene: 8. The DNA for the CDR3 is TGTGCCAGCAGCCCTCGACTAGCGGGAGTAGTCGAGCAGTACTTC. Amino acid sequence: CASSPRLAGVVEQYF.

This clone was counted between two and nine times. The V gene is TRBV7-3, the J gene TRBJ2-3; 11 positions match TRBD2. Germline V CDR1 and CDR2: SGHTA, FQGTGA. The trim removed 5 bases at V and 2 bases at J, leaving 3 bases unmatched. The CDR3 sequence is 15 residues long. The CDR3 loop reads CASSRLAGYTDTQYF. CDR3 bases: TGTGCCAGCAGCCGACTAGCGGGGTACACAGATACGCAGTATTTT.

The chain employs TRBV2 and TRBJ2-1; 7 positions agree with TRBD1. V shed 5 bases and J 6 bases; nucleotides not matched to a gene: 7. The V gene's germline CDR1 is SNHLY and CDR2 FYNNEI. The CDR3 extends over 14 amino acids. The CDR3 DNA is TGTGCCAGCAGTTCTTGGACAGGTCCCAATGAGCAGTTCTTC. It codes for CASSSWTGPNEQFF.

The rearrangement uses TRBV6-1 and TRBJ2-7; 13 nucleotides line up with TRBD2. Trimming at V came to 1 base and at J to 6 bases, leaving 3 bases not matched to a gene. The V gene's germline CDR1 is MNHNS and CDR2 SASEGT. There are 15 residues in the CDR3. CDR3 in amino acids: CASSEGTSGRTEQYF. The DNA for the CDR3 is TGTGCCAGCAGTGAAGGGACTAGCGGGAGAACCGAGCAGTACTTC.

CDR3 bases: TGTGCCAGCAGTTTATCGAGGACTTACAATCAGCCCCAGCATTTT. Translation: CASSLSRTYNQPQHF. This chain connects TRBV27 to TRBJ1-5, with D unresolved. This CDR3 has 15 amino acids. CDR1 MNHEY and CDR2 SMNVEV come from the germline V gene (reference sequence). Trimming left V 0 bases short and J 3 bases short, with 9 bases between.

This clone was counted only a few times. The chain recombines TRBV7-8 with TRBJ2-5; D unresolved. The CDR3 loop spans 14 amino acids. V was cut by 1 base and J by 1 base, with 7 bases left in between. Germline CDR1 SGHVS, CDR2 FQNEAQ. The CDR3 reads CASSLGTVQETQYF. The CDR3 coding sequence is TGTGCCAGCAGCTTAGGTACAGTCCAAGAGACCCAGTACTTC. Combining the CDR3 with reference TRBV7-8 and TRBJ2-5 gives the whole variable domain GAGVSQSPRYKVAKRGQDVALRCDPISGHVSLFWYQQALGQGPEFLTYFQNEAQLDKSGLPSDRFFAERPEGSVSTLKIQRTQQEDSAVYLCASSLGTVQETQYFGPGTRLLVL.

In this sample, this clone turned up a few times. V gene TRBV5-1 combines with J gene TRBJ2-1; D unresolved. There are 14 residues in the CDR3. Trimming shortened V by 4 bases and J by 0 bases, and 8 bases separated the two germline ends. From germline, CDR1 is SGHRS and CDR2 YFSETQ. The CDR3 bases are TGCGCCAGCAGCCCAGGTAGCTCCTACAATGAGCAGTTCTTC. It is translated as CASSPGSSYNEQFF.

The chain employs TRBV4-1 and TRBJ2-1; 10 nucleotides align to TRBD2. The CDR3 totals 17 residues. V was clipped by 0 bases and J by 5 bases; unmatched bases: 7. Germline-derived CDR1 and CDR2 are MGHRA and YSYEKL. The CDR3 sequence: CASSQEASGGPHNEQFF. For the CDR3, the DNA is TGCGCCAGCAGCCAAGAGGCTAGCGGGGGCCCACACAATGAGCAGTTCTTC.

This clone has a count of ten or more. The genes are TRBV7-9 and TRBJ2-2; 12 bases align to TRBD2. Germline trimming cut 5 bases from V and 9 bases from J; bases unmatched to any gene: 10. Germline lookup yields CDR1 SEHNR and CDR2 FQNEAQ (reference sequence). CDR3 size: 16 residues. The CDR3 region is CASSNTSGGHSRELFF. The DNA of the CDR3 is TGTGCCAGCAGCAACACTAGCGGGGGGCATAGCCGGGAGCTGTTTTTT.

The chain has TRBV19 and TRBJ1-5; TRBD1 matches at 9 bases. CDR1 and CDR2 from the germline V gene are LNHDA and SQIVND (reference sequence). V lost 7 bases and J lost 7; bases outside the gene matches: 5. CDR3 length: 13 amino acids. The CDR3 sequence is CASTGTGLQPQHF. The CDR3 coding sequence is TGTGCCAGTACCGGGACAGGGTTACAGCCCCAGCATTTT. The whole variable domain, filled in from reference TRBV19 and TRBJ1-5, reads DGGITQSPKYLFRKEGQNVTLSCEQNLNHDAMYWYRQDPGQGLRLIYYSQIVNDFQKGDIAEGYSVSREKKESFPLTVTSAQKNPTAFYLCASTGTGLQPQHFGDGTRLSIL.

This rearrangement joins TRBV6-6 to TRBJ2-7; possibly TRBD2 for D (6 bases). Germline loops: CDR1 MNHNY, CDR2 SVGAGI (reference sequence). The germline V and J ends were trimmed by 5 bases and 2 bases, with 16 bases remaining between them. This CDR3 has 15 residues. DNA for the CDR3: TGTGCCAGCAGTCCACCGGGACTCCGAGCCTACGAGCAGTACTTC. Translated, it gives CASSPPGLRAYEQYF.

The chain uses TRBV7-9 and TRBJ2-7; 10 bases line up with TRBD1. Germline CDR1 reads SEHNR; CDR2 reads FQNEAQ (reference sequence). V lost 4 bases, J lost 3 bases, and 18 bases stayed unmatched. The CDR3 runs to 19 residues. CDR3 nucleotide sequence: TGTGCCAGCAGCTGGAGAGTCCAAGCCGGGACAGGGGTCCACTACGAGCAGTACTTC. Translating it yields CASSWRVQAGTGVHYEQYF.

This clone occurred a few times. The chain carries TRBV7-9 and TRBJ1-4; perhaps TRBD1 as D (6 bases). This CDR3 spans 14 amino acids. V lost 5 bases and J lost 5, with 12 bases in between. Looked up from germline, CDR1 is SEHNR and CDR2 is FQNEAQ (reference sequence). This CDR3 is CASSPRQANEKLFF. CDR3 nucleotides: TGTGCCAGCAGCCCCCGACAGGCCAATGAAAAACTGTTTTTT.

The gene calls are TRBV28 and TRBJ1-5; D is unresolved. Germline V CDR1 and CDR2: MDHEN, SYDVKM. The CDR3 contains 14 residues. Deletions cut 2 bases from V and 3 bases from J, with 8 bases between. In DNA, the CDR3 is TGTGCCAGCAGTTTAAGAGGATTCAATCAGCCCCAGCATTTT. It yields the protein CASSLRGFNQPQHF.

The genes are TRBV11-2 and TRBJ1-2; D call uncertain. The CDR3 extends over 13 amino acids. V was cut by 7 bases and J by 2 bases, with 11 bases left in between. Germline V lookup: CDR1 SGHAT, CDR2 FQNNGV. In DNA, the CDR3 is TGTGCCAGCACCGATCTACGGAACTATGGCTACACCTTC. Amino acids: CASTDLRNYGYTF.

This clone was detected only a few times. The CDR3 DNA reads TGTGCCAGCAGCTTTGGGACAGGGTGGGCCGGGGAGCTGTTTTTT. Translating gives CASSFGTGWAGELFF. The rearrangement uses TRBV11-3 and TRBJ2-2; 9 bases are a match to TRBD1. The germline V gene encodes CDR1 SGHNT and CDR2 YENEEA. V was pared by 3 bases and J by 6 bases, with 5 bases of the junction left unmatched. The CDR3 covers 15 residues.

Only a few counts were recorded for this clone. V and J are TRBV2 and TRBJ2-7, with TRBD1 matching 7 bases. With V trimmed by 6 bases and J by 3 bases, 20 bases remained unmatched. CDR3 length: 18 amino acids. Looked up from germline, CDR1 is SNHLY and CDR2 is FYNNEI. CDR3 DNA: TGTGCCAGCAGCCTTTATCGCCCATCTGGGACAGAATACTACGAGCAGTACTTC. The encoded protein is CASSLYRPSGTEYYEQYF.

This clone was observed a handful of times. The chain joins TRBV5-1 to TRBJ2-5; a possible D gene is TRBD2 (6 bases). This CDR3 spans 15 amino acids. Germline values: CDR1 SGHRS, CDR2 YFSETQ. V lost 0 bases, J lost 0 bases, and 9 bases lay in between. CDR3 protein: CASSLVAAYQETQYF. The CDR3 nucleotides read TGCGCCAGCAGCTTGGTAGCGGCGTACCAAGAGACCCAGTACTTC.

Here the CDR3 DNA reads TGTGCCAGCAGCGCTCTCGGACTGCAAGAGACCCAGTACTTC. Its protein is CASSALGLQETQYF. This chain joins TRBV9 and TRBJ2-5, with a tentative D call TRBD2 (5 bases). V gave up 3 bases and J gave up 2 bases, with 11 bases separating them. CDR3 length: 14 amino acids. Germline V CDR1 and CDR2: SGDLS, YYNGEE.

This clone appeared a few times. The V and J genes are TRBV11-2 and TRBJ2-5, with 13 bases lining up with TRBD2. Germline-derived CDR1 and CDR2 are SGHAT and FQNNGV. This CDR3 is built from 17 residues. The J segment lost 1 base and the V segment lost 1 base, leaving 3 bases of the junction unmatched. The CDR3 sequence is CASSLGGTSGIQETQYF. For the CDR3, the DNA is TGTGCCAGCAGCTTAGGGGGGACTAGCGGGATCCAAGAGACCCAGTACTTC.

The rearrangement joins TRBV5-1 to TRBJ2-3; 13 positions match TRBD2. This CDR3 spans 20 amino acids. In germline, CDR1 is SGHRS, CDR2 YFSETQ. V trimming: 0 bases; J trimming: 3 bases; junction bases outside the gene matches: 13. CDR3 protein: CASSLVPTSGRADLTDTQYF. The DNA for the CDR3 is TGCGCCAGCAGCTTGGTCCCAACTAGCGGGAGGGCCGATTTAACAGATACGCAGTATTTT.

In this sample, this clone turned up a few times. This chain connects TRBV7-8 to TRBJ1-2, with 7 bases lining up with TRBD1. V gave up 1 base and J gave up 8 bases; unmatched junction bases: 7. In germline, CDR1 is SGHVS, CDR2 FQNEAQ. The CDR3 runs to 14 residues. The CDR3 spells CASSLGQGEGGYTF. CDR3 bases: TGTGCCAGCAGCTTAGGACAGGGTGAGGGAGGCTACACCTTC. Together with reference TRBV7-8 and TRBJ1-2, the CDR3 gives the full variable domain: GAGVSQSPRYKVAKRGQDVALRCDPISGHVSLFWYQQALGQGPEFLTYFQNEAQLDKSGLPSDRFFAERPEGSVSTLKIQRTQQEDSAVYLCASSLGQGEGGYTFGSGTRLTVV.

This clone has only a few counts. The CDR3 loop reads CSVDVRVDPGTEAFF. The DNA for the CDR3 is TGCAGCGTTGATGTCAGGGTCGATCCGGGCACTGAAGCTTTCTTT. This chain connects TRBV29-1 to TRBJ1-1; possible D gene TRBD1, 5 bases. CDR1 is SQVTM and CDR2 is ANQGSEA in the germline V gene. The CDR3 covers 15 residues. The V and J ends lost 3 bases and 4 bases respectively, with 18 bases between them. Drawing the rest from reference TRBV29-1 and TRBJ1-1, the complete variable domain is SAVISQKPSRDICQRGTSLTIQCQVDSQVTMMFWYRQQPGQSLTLIATANQGSEATYESGFVIDKFPISRPNLTFSTLTVSNMSPEDSSIYLCSVDVRVDPGTEAFFGQGTRLTVV.

The sample holds a few counts of this clone. The gene calls are TRBV18 and TRBJ1-6; 8 positions agree with TRBD1. The germline V gene encodes CDR1 KGHSH and CDR2 LQKENI. This CDR3 has 16 residues. V was pared by 4 bases and J by 7 bases, with 9 bases of the junction left unmatched. In DNA, the CDR3 is TGTGCCAGCTCACTTTACAGGGGGGGCGAGAATTCACCCCTCCACTTT. Translating gives CASSLYRGGENSPLHF.

There are a few counts of this clone. The chain uses TRBV14 and TRBJ2-7; no clear D. CDR1 is SGHDN, CDR2 FVKESK, per germline. This CDR3 has 14 amino acids. Trimming took 4 bases from V and 1 from J, leaving 11 bases between them. Here the CDR3 reads CASSPRGFSYEQYF. The CDR3 nucleotides are TGTGCCAGCAGCCCCCGCGGATTTTCCTACGAGCAGTACTTC.

There are a few counts of this clone. The J gene is TRBJ2-7, the V gene TRBV5-1; a weak D match, TRBD2 (6 bases). With 0 bases removed from V and 2 bases from J, the gap between germline ends came to 9 bases. The CDR3 has 14 residues. Germline CDR1 SGHRS, CDR2 YFSETQ. The CDR3 region is CASSLGPGAYEQYF. DNA for the CDR3: TGCGCCAGCAGCTTGGGCCCGGGGGCCTACGAGCAGTACTTC.

Only a few counts were recorded for this clone. The CDR3 nucleotides are TGTGCCAGCAGCTCTGCGGGGAAGTCGGGCGAGCAGTACTTC. It codes for CASSSAGKSGEQYF. This chain uses TRBV7-2 with TRBJ2-7; D is possibly TRBD2 (6 bases). There are 14 residues in the CDR3. V was shortened by 4 bases and J by 6 bases, with 16 bases between the two germline ends. Germline loops: CDR1 SGHTA, CDR2 FQGNSA.

The rearrangement uses TRBV6-1 and TRBJ2-7; weak D call: TRBD1 (5 bases). The germline gives CDR1 MNHNS, CDR2 SASEGT. The CDR3 is 14 amino acids. With 2 bases removed from V and 2 bases from J, the gap between germline ends came to 10 bases. DNA of the CDR3: TGTGCCAGCAGTGAAAGGGGCGCGGCCTACGAGCAGTACTTC. Its translation: CASSERGAAYEQYF.